The rows below give T cell receptor beta chains drawn from one sample of a study of cytomegalovirus exposure and HLA in healthy donors. The repertoire was sequenced with immunoSEQ multiplex PCR; TCRdb's copy has only in-frame clones and lacks some. The table includes around 85,000 clones, 80% detected once. The source material was PBMCs. The source is a woman between 50 and 59 years old in good health and CMV-seropositive. Each CDR3 is given with its conserved first and last residue. The D gene is left open where the match is weak. For some rows the clone size is stated as once, few or many, or as a class when expanded; others skip it.

cdr3_nt: TGCGCCAGCAGCTTGGGCCAGGTCGGTCCTCACAATGAGCAGTTCTTC
cdr3_aa: CASSLGQVGPHNEQFF
j_call: TRBJ2-1
v_call: TRBV5-1
d_call: -
clone_size: -

cdr3_nt: TGTGCCAGCAGTGAAGCGCCCGGTGGTCAGCCCCAGCATTTT
cdr3_aa: CASSEAPGGQPQHF
j_call: TRBJ1-5
v_call: TRBV6-1
d_call: -
clone_size: -

cdr3_nt: TGTGCCAGCAGCCTAAACGGACAGCCCGGAAACACCATATATTTT
cdr3_aa: CASSLNGQPGNTIYF
j_call: TRBJ1-3
v_call: TRBV9
d_call: -
clone_size: -

cdr3_nt: TGTGCCAGCAGCCCTCCGGGACACGGACGCACAGATACGCAGTATTTT
cdr3_aa: CASSPPGHGRTDTQYF
j_call: TRBJ2-3
v_call: TRBV7-9
d_call: -
clone_size: -

cdr3_nt: TGTGCCAGCAGTGGGGGGGGGCTCTCCTACAATGAGCAGTTCTTC
cdr3_aa: CASSGGGLSYNEQFF
j_call: TRBJ2-1
v_call: TRBV2
d_call: -
clone_size: -

cdr3_nt: TGTGCCAGCAGAAGACTAGCGAACACCGGGGAGCTGTTTTTT
cdr3_aa: CASRRLANTGELFF
j_call: TRBJ2-2
v_call: TRBV6-4
d_call: -
clone_size: -

cdr3_nt: TGTGCCAGCAGCCTAGTTGGATATGGGCAGGTCGATCAGCCCCAGCATTTT
cdr3_aa: CASSLVGYGQVDQPQHF
j_call: TRBJ1-5
v_call: TRBV7-2
d_call: -
clone_size: -

cdr3_nt: TGTGCCAGCAGTTCTTTCCAAACTAGCGGGGGGTTCTTC
cdr3_aa: CASSSFQTSGGFF
j_call: TRBJ2-1
v_call: TRBV11-3
d_call: TRBD2
clone_size: -

cdr3_nt: TGCGCCAGCAGCTTGGACAGGGGGCAAGAAGGCTACACCTTC
cdr3_aa: CASSLDRGQEGYTF
j_call: TRBJ1-2
v_call: TRBV5-1
d_call: TRBD1
clone_size: once

cdr3_nt: TGCGCCAGCAAGACATACTCTGAAGCTTTCTTT
cdr3_aa: CASKTYSEAFF
j_call: TRBJ1-1
v_call: TRBV10-2
d_call: -
clone_size: -

cdr3_nt: TGTGCCAGCAGGGGGACCAGGGGGCCTGCTCAGCCCCAGCATTTT
cdr3_aa: CASRGTRGPAQPQHF
j_call: TRBJ1-5
v_call: TRBV6-6
d_call: TRBD1
clone_size: -

cdr3_nt: TGTGCCAGCAGCTTAGGAGGGGCCCGCACAGATACGCAGTATTTT
cdr3_aa: CASSLGGARTDTQYF
j_call: TRBJ2-3
v_call: TRBV5-4
d_call: -
clone_size: -

cdr3_nt: TGTGCCAGCTCAGAACCTCAGCAGTTCTTC
cdr3_aa: CASSEPQQFF
j_call: TRBJ2-1
v_call: TRBV6-1
d_call: -
clone_size: -

cdr3_nt: TGTGCCTGGATATCCGGATGGGCCAAAAACGCGACCAACAATGAGCAGTTCTTC
cdr3_aa: CAWISGWAKNATNNEQFF
j_call: TRBJ2-1
v_call: TRBV30
d_call: -
clone_size: once

cdr3_nt: TGTTCCAGCAGAAGGACTAGCGGGAGTTTGTATGAGCAGTTCTTC
cdr3_aa: CSSRRTSGSLYEQFF
j_call: TRBJ2-1
v_call: TRBV7-9
d_call: TRBD2
clone_size: -

cdr3_nt: TGTGCCAGCAGCTTAGGGGGGACAGGGGGAGGCAATGAGCAGTTCTTC
cdr3_aa: CASSLGGTGGGNEQFF
j_call: TRBJ2-1
v_call: TRBV11-1
d_call: TRBD1
clone_size: -

cdr3_nt: TGTGCCAGCAGTAGGACAGATAACACTGAAGCTTTCTTT
cdr3_aa: CASSRTDNTEAFF
j_call: TRBJ1-1
v_call: TRBV6-1
d_call: -
clone_size: once

cdr3_nt: TGTGCCAGCACCATGACAGGGATCGGGGCTAATCAGCCCCAGCATTTT
cdr3_aa: CASTMTGIGANQPQHF
j_call: TRBJ1-5
v_call: TRBV2
d_call: TRBD1
clone_size: -

cdr3_nt: TGCGCCAGCAGTGAGGCTAAGACAGGTTTTGGCTACACCTTC
cdr3_aa: CASSEAKTGFGYTF
j_call: TRBJ1-2
v_call: TRBV10-2
d_call: -
clone_size: -

cdr3_nt: TGTGCCACCAAAAGGAACAGGGGGCTCGAGCAGTACTTC
cdr3_aa: CATKRNRGLEQYF
j_call: TRBJ2-7
v_call: TRBV19
d_call: TRBD1
clone_size: -

cdr3_nt: TGTGCCAGCAGTGTTAACAGAGCTAACTATGGCTACACCTTC
cdr3_aa: CASSVNRANYGYTF
j_call: TRBJ1-2
v_call: TRBV6-4
d_call: -
clone_size: -

cdr3_nt: TGCGCCAGCAGCGCAGCCGGGACAGGGTCTGACTATGGCTACACCTTC
cdr3_aa: CASSAAGTGSDYGYTF
j_call: TRBJ1-2
v_call: TRBV4-1
d_call: TRBD1
clone_size: once

cdr3_nt: TGTGCCAGCAGCCCCTTAACTAGCGCCTTCCCGGGGACCGGGGAGCTGTTTTTT
cdr3_aa: CASSPLTSAFPGTGELFF
j_call: TRBJ2-2
v_call: TRBV11-3
d_call: TRBD2
clone_size: -

cdr3_nt: TGTGCCAGCAGCCAAGAGAGCGGCCCGGGTGAAAAACTGTTTTTT
cdr3_aa: CASSQESGPGEKLFF
j_call: TRBJ1-4
v_call: TRBV14
d_call: -
clone_size: -

cdr3_nt: TGTGCCAGCAGCTTGGGTACAGGGCGCACAGATACGCAGTATTTT
cdr3_aa: CASSLGTGRTDTQYF
j_call: TRBJ2-3
v_call: TRBV5-6
d_call: -
clone_size: -

cdr3_nt: TGTGCCAGCAGCGACTGGAGGACCGGGGAGCTGTTTTTT
cdr3_aa: CASSDWRTGELFF
j_call: TRBJ2-2
v_call: TRBV9
d_call: -
clone_size: -

cdr3_nt: TGCGCCAGCAGCGGGGACAGGGGAGATGGTGAAGCTTTCTTT
cdr3_aa: CASSGDRGDGEAFF
j_call: TRBJ1-1
v_call: TRBV5-1
d_call: TRBD1
clone_size: -

cdr3_nt: TGTGCCAGCAGCTTGACGGGATTGAACACTGAAGCTTTCTTT
cdr3_aa: CASSLTGLNTEAFF
j_call: TRBJ1-1
v_call: TRBV7-9
d_call: -
clone_size: once

cdr3_nt: TGCGCCAGCAGCTTTGGGGCAGGCCAGGTTTTGGGGACTGAAGCTTTCTTT
cdr3_aa: CASSFGAGQVLGTEAFF
j_call: TRBJ1-1
v_call: TRBV5-1
d_call: -
clone_size: -

cdr3_nt: TGTGCCAGCAGCCAAACAGCTAATGAAAAACTGTTTTTT
cdr3_aa: CASSQTANEKLFF
j_call: TRBJ1-4
v_call: TRBV7-8
d_call: -
clone_size: -

cdr3_nt: TGTGCCTGGAGTGTAACCGCAGGATCCTACGAGCAGTACTTC
cdr3_aa: CAWSVTAGSYEQYF
j_call: TRBJ2-7
v_call: TRBV30
d_call: -
clone_size: -

cdr3_nt: TGTGCCAGCTCACCAAGCGGGACAGGGGAAGCTTTCTTT
cdr3_aa: CASSPSGTGEAFF
j_call: TRBJ1-1
v_call: TRBV18
d_call: TRBD1
clone_size: -

cdr3_nt: TGTGCCAGCAGTTACGACAGTTATACGCAGTATTTT
cdr3_aa: CASSYDSYTQYF
j_call: TRBJ2-3
v_call: TRBV6-6
d_call: -
clone_size: once

cdr3_nt: TGTGCCAGCGGCTTTTCGTATCGGGCTTCGGAGGGGAACACCATATATTTT
cdr3_aa: CASGFSYRASEGNTIYF
j_call: TRBJ1-3
v_call: TRBV7-9
d_call: -
clone_size: -

cdr3_nt: TGTGCCAGCAGCCTACCGAGGGCCCAAGAGACCCAGTACTTC
cdr3_aa: CASSLPRAQETQYF
j_call: TRBJ2-5
v_call: TRBV5-4
d_call: -
clone_size: once

cdr3_nt: TGTGCCAGCAGCGTAAGGCAGGGATCCACTGAAGCTTTCTTT
cdr3_aa: CASSVRQGSTEAFF
j_call: TRBJ1-1
v_call: TRBV9
d_call: -
clone_size: -

cdr3_nt: TGTGCCAGCAGTTACTCCCCGGGGGGAGGAAGGTATGGCTACACCTTC
cdr3_aa: CASSYSPGGGRYGYTF
j_call: TRBJ1-2
v_call: TRBV6-6
d_call: -
clone_size: -

cdr3_nt: TGCGCCAGCAGCCAAGAACTTCAAATCACCTACGAGCAGTACTTC
cdr3_aa: CASSQELQITYEQYF
j_call: TRBJ2-7
v_call: TRBV4-1
d_call: -
clone_size: -

cdr3_nt: TGTGCCAGTATGGGGCGACAGGGCTCCTACAATGAGCAGTTCTTC
cdr3_aa: CASMGRQGSYNEQFF
j_call: TRBJ2-1
v_call: TRBV19
d_call: TRBD1
clone_size: -

cdr3_nt: TGTGCCAGCAGTTACACTGACAGCCGAAACACCATATATTTT
cdr3_aa: CASSYTDSRNTIYF
j_call: TRBJ1-3
v_call: TRBV6-5
d_call: -
clone_size: -

cdr3_nt: TGTGCCAGCAGTGCGACAGATACGCAGTATTTT
cdr3_aa: CASSATDTQYF
j_call: TRBJ2-3
v_call: TRBV6-6
d_call: -
clone_size: -

cdr3_nt: TGTGCCAGTGGGGGCCCTTCGGACGAGCAGTACTTC
cdr3_aa: CASGGPSDEQYF
j_call: TRBJ2-7
v_call: TRBV6-1
d_call: -
clone_size: -

cdr3_nt: TGTGCCAGCAGTTACATGGGGGCTCACACCGGGGAGCTGTTTTTT
cdr3_aa: CASSYMGAHTGELFF
j_call: TRBJ2-2
v_call: TRBV6-5
d_call: -
clone_size: -

cdr3_nt: TGCAGCACAGCTCGGGAGGGGGCGGATGGCTACACCTTC
cdr3_aa: CSTAREGADGYTF
j_call: TRBJ1-2
v_call: TRBV29-1
d_call: TRBD1
clone_size: many

cdr3_nt: TGCGCCAGCAGCTTGGTACAGATCTCCTACAATGAGCAGTTCTTC
cdr3_aa: CASSLVQISYNEQFF
j_call: TRBJ2-1
v_call: TRBV5-1
d_call: -
clone_size: -

cdr3_nt: TGTGCCAGCAGCTCGACTGCGCTCGGTGAGCAGTTCTTC
cdr3_aa: CASSSTALGEQFF
j_call: TRBJ2-1
v_call: TRBV5-6
d_call: -
clone_size: -

cdr3_nt: TGTGCCAGCAGCGTAGGCGGGGGATATGACTATGGCTACACCTTC
cdr3_aa: CASSVGGGYDYGYTF
j_call: TRBJ1-2
v_call: TRBV9
d_call: -
clone_size: -

cdr3_nt: TGTGCCAGCAGTGCGGGGACAGGGGGTTTTGGAAGCTATGGCTACACCTTC
cdr3_aa: CASSAGTGGFGSYGYTF
j_call: TRBJ1-2
v_call: TRBV25-1
d_call: TRBD1
clone_size: -

cdr3_nt: TGTGCCAGCAGCGTGGACAGCAACACTGAAGCTTTCTTT
cdr3_aa: CASSVDSNTEAFF
j_call: TRBJ1-1
v_call: TRBV9
d_call: -
clone_size: -

cdr3_nt: TGTGCCAGCAGCCAAGAAAAGGCGGTCTGGGAGAGTGAAAAACTGTTTTTT
cdr3_aa: CASSQEKAVWESEKLFF
j_call: TRBJ1-4
v_call: TRBV14
d_call: -
clone_size: once

cdr3_nt: TGTGCCAGCAGCGTGGGGGGGTTAGCGAGGGATACGCAGTATTTT
cdr3_aa: CASSVGGLARDTQYF
j_call: TRBJ2-3
v_call: TRBV9
d_call: TRBD2
clone_size: -

cdr3_nt: TGTGCCAGCAGTGCGACAGGGGGGAGGGATCAGCCCCAGCATTTT
cdr3_aa: CASSATGGRDQPQHF
j_call: TRBJ1-5
v_call: TRBV6-5
d_call: TRBD1
clone_size: -

cdr3_nt: TGTGCCAGCAGCTTAGGGTCGGCGGGGGGGCTATCGGCGACGCAGTATTTT
cdr3_aa: CASSLGSAGGLSATQYF
j_call: TRBJ2-3
v_call: TRBV7-9
d_call: TRBD2
clone_size: -

cdr3_nt: TGTGCCAGCAACCGCGCCTCCTACAATGAGCAGTTCTTC
cdr3_aa: CASNRASYNEQFF
j_call: TRBJ2-1
v_call: TRBV7-8
d_call: -
clone_size: few

cdr3_nt: TGTGCCAGCAGTTCGACAGGGGGGGCAGATACGCAGTATTTT
cdr3_aa: CASSSTGGADTQYF
j_call: TRBJ2-3
v_call: TRBV6-1
d_call: TRBD1
clone_size: -

cdr3_nt: TGTGCCTGGAGTGTGGCTAGCGGGGGGGTGAATGAGCAGTTCTTC
cdr3_aa: CAWSVASGGVNEQFF
j_call: TRBJ2-1
v_call: TRBV30
d_call: TRBD2
clone_size: -

cdr3_nt: TGCGCCAGCAGCCAAGACCCGGGAAGCCGCAATCAGCCCCAGCATTTT
cdr3_aa: CASSQDPGSRNQPQHF
j_call: TRBJ1-5
v_call: TRBV4-1
d_call: -
clone_size: once

cdr3_nt: TGCGCCAGCAGCTTGATGCGGGCGAACACCGGGGAGCTGTTTTTT
cdr3_aa: CASSLMRANTGELFF
j_call: TRBJ2-2
v_call: TRBV5-1
d_call: -
clone_size: -

cdr3_nt: TGCGCCAGCAGCGTCTCATTAGCGGGAGCCGGGGAGCTGTTTTTT
cdr3_aa: CASSVSLAGAGELFF
j_call: TRBJ2-2
v_call: TRBV5-1
d_call: TRBD2
clone_size: -

cdr3_nt: TGTGCCACCAGCAGCCTAGGAGGGACAACTAATGAAAAACTGTTTTTT
cdr3_aa: CATSSLGGTTNEKLFF
j_call: TRBJ1-4
v_call: TRBV15
d_call: -
clone_size: -